A selection of T cell receptor beta chains follows, all from one sample in a study of blood T cell repertoires in COVID-19. Clones were read by immunoSEQ multiplex PCR, and TCRdb kept only the in-frame ones, dropping some. The profile shows around 400,000 clones, about 90% of them singletons. The specimen was peripheral blood. The receptors originated from a woman aged 60-75 years with COVID-19, enrolled during active disease. The CDR3 runs from the conserved cysteine through the conserved F or W. The D gene is left open where the match is weak. Not all rows give a size; the values are once, few, many and, for expanded clones, a class.

D gene	clone size	V gene	J gene	CDR3 DNA	CDR3 protein
.	.	TRBV5-5	TRBJ1-1	TGTGCCAGCAGCTTGGGTCAACGGGACACTGAAGCTTTCTTT	CASSLGQRDTEAFF
TRBD1	.	TRBV6-5	TRBJ1-2	TGTGCCAGCAGTTACGGCATGGACAGGGGTGGCTACACCTTC	CASSYGMDRGGYTF
.	.	TRBV5-1	TRBJ2-2	TGCGCCAGCAGCCCCGGGACACAGTCTTACACCGGGGAGCTGTTTTTT	CASSPGTQSYTGELFF
.	.	TRBV9	TRBJ1-3	TGTGCCAGCAGCGTAAACTCTTTCTCTGGAAACACCATATATTTT	CASSVNSFSGNTIYF
.	.	TRBV6-5	TRBJ2-7	TGTGCCAGCAACGACCGACACGACGTGGAGCAGTACTTC	CASNDRHDVEQYF
.	.	TRBV6-1	TRBJ2-2	TGTGCCAGCAGCAGGGGAACCGGGGAGCTGTTTTTT	CASSRGTGELFF
.	.	TRBV29-1	TRBJ1-3	TGCAGCGTTGCAGTCGCTGGAAACACCATATATTTT	CSVAVAGNTIYF
.	.	TRBV5-1	TRBJ2-1	TGCGCCAGCAGCTTTCAGTCAGGCTTGGATGAGCAGTTCTTC	CASSFQSGLDEQFF
.	.	TRBV19	TRBJ1-6	TGTGCCAGTACCTCGGGCTCCGGGGGGTTCTATAATTCACCCCTCCACTTT	CASTSGSGGFYNSPLHF
TRBD2	.	TRBV6-6	TRBJ2-3	TGTGCCAGCAGTCCACTAGCGGGGGCATCAGAAACCACCACAGATACGCAGTATTTT	CASSPLAGASETTTDTQYF
.	.	TRBV27	TRBJ2-2	TGTGCCAGCAGCCTCTCTTACACCGGGGAGCTGTTTTTT	CASSLSYTGELFF
.	.	TRBV7-2	TRBJ2-7	TGTGCCAGCAGCTTAATCCCTCGTTACTACGAGCAGTACTTC	CASSLIPRYYEQYF
.	.	TRBV16	TRBJ1-1	TGTGCCAGCAGCCAAGGAGGAATCGAAGCTTTCTTT	CASSQGGIEAFF
.	.	TRBV11-2	TRBJ2-3	TGTGCCAGCAGCTTAGTCCAGTTCACCACAGATACGCAGTATTTT	CASSLVQFTTDTQYF
TRBD2	.	TRBV5-4	TRBJ2-7	TGTGCCAGCGGTACCCAGCGGGGGGCCACCTACGAGCAGTACTTC	CASGTQRGATYEQYF
.	medium-sized	TRBV7-5	TRBJ1-2	TGTGCCAGAAGTTACACAGGGTCGGATGGCTACACCTTC	CARSYTGSDGYTF
TRBD2	.	TRBV5-1	TRBJ2-5	TGCGCCAGCAGCTTGGGGACTAGCGGGGGCACACAAGAGACCCAGTACTTC	CASSLGTSGGTQETQYF
.	.	TRBV6-5	TRBJ1-1	TGTGCCAGCAGTAGGACTGCGAACACTGAAGCTTTCTTT	CASSRTANTEAFF
TRBD1	.	TRBV27	TRBJ1-4	TGTGCCAGCAGTTCTGACAGGGGAAGAACTAATGAAAAACTGTTTTTT	CASSSDRGRTNEKLFF
TRBD1	.	TRBV6-5	TRBJ2-2	TGTGCCAGCAAAAGACAGGGGGCGGGCACCGGGGAGCTGTTTTTT	CASKRQGAGTGELFF
TRBD2	.	TRBV7-2	TRBJ2-7	TGTGCCAGCAGCCTTACTAGCGGGGGGGCCTACGAGCAGTACTTC	CASSLTSGGAYEQYF
TRBD1	.	TRBV4-2	TRBJ2-2	TGTGCCAGCAGCCAACCGGGACAGGGGAACACCGGGGAGCTGTTTTTT	CASSQPGQGNTGELFF
.	.	TRBV6-5	TRBJ1-1	TGTGCCAGCACCCCATACTCCTACACTGAAGCTTTCTTT	CASTPYSYTEAFF
.	once	TRBV14	TRBJ1-2	TGTGCCAGCAGCCACCTGACAATGAACTATGGCTACACCTTC	CASSHLTMNYGYTF
.	.	TRBV3-1/TRBV3-2	TRBJ2-7	TGTGCCAGCAGCCAAGATCAACTGCTTGCCTACGAGCAGTACTTC	CASSQDQLLAYEQYF
.	.	TRBV18	TRBJ2-7	TGTGCCAGCTCACCGAGGGGGTACGAGCAGTACTTC	CASSPRGYEQYF
TRBD1	.	TRBV28	TRBJ2-7	TGTGCCAGCAGCTACCAGACAGGGATCTACGAGCAGTACTTC	CASSYQTGIYEQYF
TRBD2	once	TRBV20-1	TRBJ2-2	TGCAGTGCTAGTGTGCGCGGGGGGACCGGGGAGCTGTTTTTT	CSASVRGGTGELFF
TRBD2	.	TRBV28	TRBJ2-5	TGTGCCAGCAACCCCAAGCTAGCGGGGGAAGAGACCCAGTACTTC	CASNPKLAGEETQYF
.	many	TRBV9	TRBJ1-1	TGTGCCAGCAGCGCCCCTGGTGGCAGTGTCACTGAAGCTTTCTTT	CASSAPGGSVTEAFF
TRBD2	.	TRBV11-2	TRBJ2-1	TGTGCCAGCAGCTTAGAGGGACTAGGCGGGGGGGACAATGAGCAGTTCTTC	CASSLEGLGGGDNEQFF
.	.	TRBV5-1	TRBJ1-5	TGCGCCAGCAGCTTGGCTGGCCAGGGTAATCAGCCCCAGCATTTT	CASSLAGQGNQPQHF
TRBD2	.	TRBV9	TRBJ2-3	TGTGCCAGCAGCGTTCAGGGACTAGCGGGGGTGGAGTATTTT	CASSVQGLAGVEYF
.	.	TRBV21-1	TRBJ1-5	TGTGCCAGCAGCATATTCGGGACAGGGGTCTATCCCGGCAATCAGCCCCAGCATTTT	CASSIFGTGVYPGNQPQHF
TRBD1	.	TRBV25-1	TRBJ1-6	TGTGCCAGATCCGGGACAGGGGACGGTGGGCCCAAATCACCCCTCCACTTT	CARSGTGDGGPKSPLHF
.	.	TRBV6-2/TRBV6-3	TRBJ2-1	TGTGCCAGCAGCACGACACTAGGTGAGCAGTTCTTC	CASSTTLGEQFF
TRBD1	few	TRBV4-1	TRBJ2-7	TGCGCCAGCAGACTTACCGGGACAGGGGGCATTTACGAGCAGTACTTC	CASRLTGTGGIYEQYF
.	.	TRBV5-1	TRBJ2-7	TGCGCCAGCAGCCAAGGGGGGGCGCGAGGGGAGCAGTACTTC	CASSQGGARGEQYF
.	.	TRBV19	TRBJ1-5	TGTGCCAGTAAAGCTTTCGAGGATAGCAATCAGCCCCAGCATTTT	CASKAFEDSNQPQHF
.	.	TRBV7-3	TRBJ2-1	TGTGCCAGCAGCTCAAGCCGGGGGGCAAATGAGCAGTTCTTC	CASSSSRGANEQFF
TRBD1	few	TRBV11-3	TRBJ2-3	TGTGCCAGCAGCTTGGACAGGGCCACAGATACGCAGTATTTT	CASSLDRATDTQYF
TRBD1	.	TRBV5-1	TRBJ1-5	TGCGCCAGCAGCTTGGAGGGGACAGGGAATCAGCCCCAGCATTTT	CASSLEGTGNQPQHF
TRBD1	.	TRBV29-1	TRBJ1-2	TGCAGCGTTGAAGCGACAGGGGGCTATGGCTACACCTTC	CSVEATGGYGYTF
.	.	TRBV9	TRBJ1-6	TGTGCCAGCAGCGTAGCAGGGGCCACTGAAAGCTCCTATAATTCACCCCTCCACTTT	CASSVAGATESSYNSPLHF
TRBD2	.	TRBV7-3	TRBJ2-5	TGTGCCAGCAGCTTAACGCCACTAGCGGAGACCCAGTACTTC	CASSLTPLAETQYF
TRBD1	.	TRBV6-5	TRBJ2-5	TGTGCCAGCAGTTGGGACAGGGTCCGAGAGACCCAGTACTTC	CASSWDRVRETQYF
TRBD1	.	TRBV13	TRBJ2-1	TGTGCCAGCAGCTTAACAGCGGCAGGGGGCGGCTACAATGAGCAGTTCTTC	CASSLTAAGGGYNEQFF
TRBD1	.	TRBV11-2	TRBJ2-7	TGTGCCAGCAGCGGACAGGGGCGTCCACACGAGCAGTACTTC	CASSGQGRPHEQYF
.	.	TRBV18	TRBJ2-7	TGTGCCAGCTCACCATTGGCAGGGGTCGTCCACGAGCAGTACTTC	CASSPLAGVVHEQYF
.	.	TRBV5-1	TRBJ1-2	TGCGCCAGCAGTGGGGGCGAAGGGTATGGCTACACCTTC	CASSGGEGYGYTF
TRBD2	.	TRBV4-1	TRBJ2-2	TGCGCCAGCAGCCAGTGGACTAGTGAAAACACCGGGGAGCTGTTTTTT	CASSQWTSENTGELFF
.	.	TRBV4-1	TRBJ2-5	TGCGCCAGCAGCCCGGCCGGGGTAACGGAGACCCAGTACTTC	CASSPAGVTETQYF
TRBD1	.	TRBV2	TRBJ1-2	TGTGCCAGCACCGGACAGGGGGCTCGCTCTAACTATGGCTACACCTTC	CASTGQGARSNYGYTF
.	.	TRBV7-8	TRBJ1-2	TGTGCCAGCAGCTGGGCAGGGGATGGCTACACCTTC	CASSWAGDGYTF
.	.	TRBV21-1	TRBJ2-3	TGTGCCAGCAGGATCCCGGGACTCACAGATACGCAGTATTTT	CASRIPGLTDTQYF
.	.	TRBV6-5	TRBJ1-6	TGTGCCAGCAGGACAGGCCCGGGGAATTCACCCCTCCACTTT	CASRTGPGNSPLHF
.	.	TRBV2	TRBJ1-2	TGTGCCACCACCCTGGACACAAACGGAGGCTACACCTTC	CATTLDTNGGYTF
.	.	TRBV5-1	TRBJ1-2	TGCGCCAGCAGCTTGGACGGTGACTATGGCTACACCTTC	CASSLDGDYGYTF
TRBD2	.	TRBV9	TRBJ2-1	TGTGCCAGCAGCCACCGGGGAGGGAGCTACAATGAGCAGTTCTTC	CASSHRGGSYNEQFF